The clone carrying this T cell receptor (beta chain) was picked up one time. This sample is drawn from a study of shared clonotypes between healthy human individuals. Assay: immunoSEQ multiplex PCR; the TCRdb copy retains only in-frame clones and omits some. The data show some 1,400,000 clones, around 95% seen once. The CDR3 runs 15 residues. Trimming removed 3 bases from V and 4 bases from J; junction bases left unmatched: 6. Germline CDR1 SGDLS, CDR2 YYNGEE. This sequence was found in a man aged 25-45 years in good health. V and J are TRBV9 and TRBJ1-5, with 8 bases aligning to TRBD1. Sequenced material: naive CD4+ T cells sorted from blood. Subset in this sample: CD45RA+ positively selected. CDR3 in DNA: TGTGCCAGCAGCGCGGGACAGGCAACGAATCAGCCCCAGCATTTT. Amino acids: CASSAGQATNQPQHF. The full variable domain, its missing parts supplied by reference TRBV9 and TRBJ1-5, is DSGVTQTPKHLITATGQRVTLRCSPRSGDLSVYWYQQSLDQGLQFLIQYYNGEERAKGNILERFSAQQFPDLHSELNLSSLELGDSALYFCASSAGQATNQPQHFGDGTRLSIL.